This is a list of T cell receptor beta chains from one sample in a study of beta chain features in type 1 diabetes. Libraries were prepared by immunoSEQ multiplex PCR; TCRdb keeps only in-frame clonotypes and omits some of them. The sample includes under 500,000 clones, approximately 28% of them seen just once. The sequenced sample consisted of naive CD4+ T cells from blood. The origin of the receptors is a man aged 18 to 30 in good health. The CDR3 runs from the conserved cysteine through the conserved F or W. Fields, in order: CDR3 length, clone size, J gene, V gene, D gene, CDR3 DNA, CDR3 protein. D genes are given only for firm matches. The size entry is marked missing in some rows and otherwise reads once, few, many or a size class.

length: 13; size: few; J: TRBJ2-3; V: TRBV29-1; D: TRBD1; DNA: TGCAGCTCCCGGACAGGGAGCACAGATACGCAGTATTTT; CDR3: CSSRTGSTDTQYF
length: 15; size: few; J: TRBJ2-7; V: TRBV4-2; D: TRBD2; DNA: TGTGCCAGCAGCCGGAGCGATAGCGGGTCCTACGAGCAGTACTTC; CDR3: CASSRSDSGSYEQYF
length: 13; size: NA; J: TRBJ2-1; V: TRBV29-1; D: NA; DNA: TGCAGCGTCGCGCGGGACGGGAACAATGAGCAGTTCTTC; CDR3: CSVARDGNNEQFF
length: 15; size: NA; J: TRBJ1-3; V: TRBV29-1; D: NA; DNA: TGCAGCGTTGAGGGGGGCAGCGGAGCTGGAAACACCATATATTTT; CDR3: CSVEGGSGAGNTIYF
length: 14; size: NA; J: TRBJ2-3; V: TRBV5-4; D: NA; DNA: TGTGCCAGCAGCTTAGCGACCCAGGGAGATACGCAGTATTTT; CDR3: CASSLATQGDTQYF
length: 16; size: NA; J: TRBJ2-3; V: TRBV6-5; D: NA; DNA: TGTGCCAGCAGTTACTCCCGGGGCGCAGGGACAGATACGCAGTATTTT; CDR3: CASSYSRGAGTDTQYF
length: 12; size: NA; J: TRBJ1-5; V: TRBV30; D: NA; DNA: TGTGCCTGGAGTGGACCCAATCAGCCCCAGCATTTT; CDR3: CAWSGPNQPQHF
length: 16; size: NA; J: TRBJ2-2; V: TRBV9; D: TRBD1; DNA: TGTGCCAGCAGCGTAGCCGGGACAGGGGGAACCGGGGAGCTGTTTTTT; CDR3: CASSVAGTGGTGELFF
length: 15; size: NA; J: TRBJ2-2; V: TRBV7-2; D: NA; DNA: TGTGCCAGCAGCTTGACCGGGCTCGACACCGGGGAGCTGTTTTTT; CDR3: CASSLTGLDTGELFF
length: 15; size: few; J: TRBJ2-3; V: TRBV12-5; D: TRBD1; DNA: TGTGCTAGTGGGACGGGACAGGGGGCTACAGATACGCAGTATTTT; CDR3: CASGTGQGATDTQYF
length: 15; size: few; J: TRBJ1-5; V: TRBV28; D: TRBD1; DNA: TGTGCCAGCAGCTCCGGGACAGGGTACAATCAGCCCCAGCATTTT; CDR3: CASSSGTGYNQPQHF
length: 15; size: NA; J: TRBJ2-1; V: TRBV29-1; D: NA; DNA: TGCAGCGTCTTTGGGGGAGGCGGCTCCTACAATGAGCAGTTCTTC; CDR3: CSVFGGGGSYNEQFF